Presented here are 9 T cell receptor beta chains from one specimen sequenced in a study of response to subunit inactivated influenza vaccine. MiXCR, run by TCRdb on the RT-PCR reads, gives a single entry per CDR3 protein. The table lists under 500,000 distinct CDR3 sequences, 9.5% to 13% of them singletons. This specimen was PBMCs from blood, taken 45 days after vaccination. The receptors were sampled from a man aged 50-59 years who received an inactivated influenza vaccine.

This clonotype was seen repeatedly, ten times or more. The CDR3 is CASSLLADHNEQFF. The DNA for the CDR3 is TGTGCCAGCAGTCTCCTAGCGGACCACAATGAGCAGTTCTTC. V usage is TRBV27 and J usage is TRBJ2-1; 7 nucleotides agree with TRBD2. J gave up 5 bases and V 5 bases, and 6 bases lay outside the gene matches. CDR3 length equals 14 residues. Germline CDR1 MNHEY, CDR2 SMNVEV (reference sequence).

The chain uses TRBV12-3 or TRBV12-4 and TRBJ1-5, with 7 bases identical to TRBD1. V dropped 3 bases and J dropped 5; count of bases not matched to a gene: 7. The CDR3 is 15 residues long. CDR3 sequence reads: CASSFAGGADQPQHF. The CDR3 DNA is TGTGCCAGCAGTTTCGCAGGGGGTGCGGATCAGCCCCAGCATTTT.

A few counts support this clonotype. The rearrangement links TRBV20-1 to TRBJ2-5; D is ambiguous. This CDR3 region has 14 residues. The germline V gene encodes CDR1 DFQATT and CDR2 SNEGSKA (reference sequence). Deletions cut 6 bases from V and 2 bases from J, with 16 bases between. In DNA, the CDR3 is TGCAGTGCCATTGGTTTTCTCAGGCAAGAGACCCAGTACTTC. It encodes CSAIGFLRQETQYF.

In its sample, this clonotype was seen a few times. The chain is built from TRBV20-1 and TRBJ2-7, with D possibly TRBD2 on 6 matching bases. The CDR3 sequence is 12 residues long. Trimming took off 6 bases at V and 7 bases at J, with 16 bases between the two ends. CDR1 is DFQATT, CDR2 SNEGSKA, per germline (reference sequence). Written as DNA, the CDR3 is TGCAGTGCGCCCAACGCCCGGGGGGAGCAGTACTTC. It translates to CSAPNARGEQYF.

The sample holds a few counts of this clonotype. The chain recombines TRBV7-8 with TRBJ2-7; 13 nucleotides agree with TRBD2. The CDR3 sequence is 18 residues long. V gave up 7 bases and J gave up 2 bases; unmatched junction bases: 14. Germline CDR1 SGHVS, CDR2 FQNEAQ. CDR3 in DNA: TGTGCCAGCACCTACGGGACTAGCGGGGTGAGGATTCCCTACGAGCAGTACTTC. Protein: CASTYGTSGVRIPYEQYF.

This clonotype was counted a single time. The V call is TRBV11-2, the J call TRBJ2-5; D is perhaps TRBD2 (5 bases). Germline values: CDR1 SGHAT, CDR2 FQNNGV. This CDR3 contains 17 residues. Trimming removed 1 base at V and 1 base at J, with 16 bases between. CDR3 nucleotides: TGTGCCAGCAGCTTAGTTTTGGGGTCGGGGTCCCAAGAGACCCAGTACTTC. Translated, it gives CASSLVLGSGSQETQYF.

This clonotype showed up just a few times. The gene calls are TRBV12-3 or TRBV12-4 and TRBJ2-2; tentatively, D is TRBD1 (5 bases). The V and J ends lost 7 bases and 6 bases respectively, with 18 bases between them. CDR3 size: 15 residues. Here the CDR3 reads CASTHLGRAAGELFF. CDR3 DNA sequence: TGTGCCAGCACCCATTTGGGCAGGGCGGCCGGGGAGCTGTTTTTT.

This clonotype has at least ten counts. This chain uses TRBV24-1 with TRBJ2-1; possibly TRBD2 for D (5 bases). CDR1 and CDR2 (germline): KGHDR, SFDVKD. With 4 bases removed from V and 7 bases from J, the gap between germline ends came to 19 bases. The CDR3 sequence is 16 residues long. The DNA for the CDR3 is TGTGCCACCAGTGACCCGAGAGGGATCTCGAGGAATGAGCAGTTCTTC. This gives the protein CATSDPRGISRNEQFF.

This clonotype was observed a few times. The chain carries TRBV14 and TRBJ1-1, with D unclear. The CDR3 is 13 residues long. Germline-derived CDR1 and CDR2 are SGHDN and FVKESK. V dropped 0 bases and J dropped 8 bases, with 10 bases sitting between them. The DNA of the CDR3 is TGTGCCAGCAGCCAAGATTGGCGGGGAGAAGCTTTCTTT. Translating gives CASSQDWRGEAFF.